A single sample gave rise to the 8 T cell receptor beta chains below, sequenced in a study of T cell repertoires in cytomegalovirus infection (dated by TCRdb to about 2019). Taken with the paper, the label for treatment or condition translates to: in vitro stimulation with specific CMV peptide epitopes to enrich CMV-specific T cells. Antigens for these TCRs are unknown. TCRdb names Illumina HiSeq 1500 as the instrument used. Clones were called with MiXCR by TCRdb after fastp trimmed the public reads at Q25, and only in-frame beta chains were retained. Every entry covers one CDR3 protein and lists the most common genes and DNA from its rows. The sample includes a few hundred thousand distinct CDR3 sequences, with over 35% observed a single time. The ten largest clones represent around 48% of the sample. The sample was cultured PBMCs, taken from culture after CMV antigen stimulation. The receptors were sampled from a human donor in good health (CMV status not recorded). Some clones in this sample may be carry-over from other donors' samples.

The table lists this clonotype with a few counts. V is TRBV18 and J is TRBJ1-2; 7 nucleotides align to TRBD1. V was pared by 1 base and J by 4 bases, with 3 bases of the junction left unmatched. Germline V lookup: CDR1 KGHSH, CDR2 LQKENI. The CDR3 totals 14 residues. CDR3 sequence (DNA): TGTGCCAGCTCACCACGGCCAGGGGGCTATGGCTACACCTTC. Its translation: CASSPRPGGYGYTF.

As for this clonotype: The junction departs from germline at one end; a sequencing error may be responsible. V and J are TRBV18 and TRBJ2-5; weak D call: TRBD2 (5 bases). CDR3 size: 16 residues. The germline CDR1 and CDR2 sequences are KGHSH and LQKENI. CDR3 DNA sequence: TGTGCCAGCTCACCAGAAAAGCGGAACTACCACGAGACCCAGTACTTC. Its translation is CASSPEKRNYHETQYF.

The chain joins TRBV10-3 to TRBJ1-1; a possible D gene is TRBD1 (5 bases). Trimming shortened V by 6 bases and J by 4 bases, and 12 bases separated the two germline ends. The CDR3 totals 13 residues. The germline gives CDR1 ENHRY, CDR2 SYGVKD. DNA for the CDR3: TGTGCCATCAGGGGACTCCCGGGCACTGAAGCTTTCTTT. Translation: CAIRGLPGTEAFF.

Worth noting for this clonotype: A junction end diverges from the germline sequence, so it may reflect a read error. This CDR3 is CASSYQGGGTDTQCF. The CDR3 bases are TGTGCCAGCAGTTATCAGGGAGGAGGCACAGATACGCAGTGTTTT. The chain uses TRBV6-5 and TRBJ2-3; maybe TRBD2 (6 bases). Germline V gives CDR1 MNHEY, CDR2 SVGAGI. The CDR3 spans 15 residues.

The table lists this clonotype with a few counts. The chain recombines TRBV7-6 with TRBJ2-2; TRBD2 might be the D (5 bases). The germline gives CDR1 SGHVS, CDR2 FNYEAQ. The CDR3 covers 17 residues. Trimming stripped 5 bases from V and 1 base from J, with 17 bases between. CDR3 region: CASSNPRDGVNTGELFF. CDR3 coding DNA: TGTGCCAGCAGCAACCCCCGAGACGGGGTGAACACCGGGGAGCTGTTTTTT. Full variable domain (missing parts from reference TRBV7-6 and TRBJ2-2): GAGVSQSPRYKVTKRGQDVALRCDPISGHVSLYWYRQALGQGPEFLTYFNYEAQQDKSGLPNDRFSAERPEGSISTLTIQRTEQRDSAMYRCASSNPRDGVNTGELFFGEGSRLTVL.

This clonotype was detected only a few times. The chain joins TRBV20-1 to TRBJ1-6, with D unclear. V was pared by 2 bases and J by 7 bases, with 9 bases between. The length of the CDR3 is 13 residues. The V gene's germline CDR1 is DFQATT and CDR2 SNEGSKA (reference sequence). Here the CDR3 DNA reads TGCAGTGCTAGAAGGAGGTTCAATTCACCCCTCCACTTT. Protein product: CSARRRFNSPLHF.

V gene TRBV20-1 combines with J gene TRBJ2-2, with 7 bases identical to TRBD2. Looked up from germline, CDR1 is DFQATT and CDR2 is SNEGSKA (reference sequence). V trimming: 0 bases; J trimming: 7 bases; junction bases outside the gene matches: 11. This CDR3 is 16 amino acids long. CDR3 nucleotide sequence: TGCAGTGCTAGAGATTGGGCGGGGGTGAGCAACGGGGAGCTGTTTTTT. As protein: CSARDWAGVSNGELFF.

V and J are TRBV4-1 and TRBJ1-4; the D gene is possibly TRBD1 (6 bases). Germline V gene sequence: CDR1 MGHRA, CDR2 YSYEKL. V was pared by 2 bases and J by 7 bases, with 17 bases between. This CDR3 is built from 16 residues. CDR3 coding DNA: TGCGCCAGCAGCCAATGGGGAGGACAGAGGAGTGAAAAACTGTTTTTT. Its translation is CASSQWGGQRSEKLFF.